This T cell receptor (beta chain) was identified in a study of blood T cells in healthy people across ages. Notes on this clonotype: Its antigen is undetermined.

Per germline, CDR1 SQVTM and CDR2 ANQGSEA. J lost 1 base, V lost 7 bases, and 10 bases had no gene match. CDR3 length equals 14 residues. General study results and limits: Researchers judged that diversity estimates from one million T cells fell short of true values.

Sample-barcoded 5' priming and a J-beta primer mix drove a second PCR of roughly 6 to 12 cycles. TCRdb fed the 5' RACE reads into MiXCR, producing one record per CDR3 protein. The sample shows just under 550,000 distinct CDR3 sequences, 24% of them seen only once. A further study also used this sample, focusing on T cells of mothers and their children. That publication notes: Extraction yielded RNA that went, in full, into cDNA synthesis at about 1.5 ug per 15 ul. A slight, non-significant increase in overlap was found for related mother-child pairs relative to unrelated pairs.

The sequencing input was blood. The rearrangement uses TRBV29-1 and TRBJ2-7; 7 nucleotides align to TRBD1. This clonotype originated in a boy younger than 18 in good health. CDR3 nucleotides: TGCAGCGCCACAATATACAGGGGATCCTACGAGCAGTACTTC. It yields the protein CSATIYRGSYEQYF.